This TCR beta chain was identified in a study of radiotherapy plus CTLA-4 blockade in lung cancer. Across the whole study: Objective response rate was roughly 19%; disease control rate, less than 40%.

TCRdb's copy holds only in-frame clones and misses some; the assay was immunoSEQ multiplex PCR. The sample records over 100,000 clones, 81% being singletons. Germline CDR1 is MNHEY and CDR2 is SVGAGI. CDR3 length: 12 amino acids. Study outcomes and limitations: In blood, TCR clones derived from the tumor expanded after radiotherapy plus ipilimumab. Increased serum interferon-beta after radiation also reportedly predicted response strongly.

Focal radiation and CTLA-4 blockade (ipilimumab) were tested in chemo-refractory metastatic non-small-cell lung cancer patients. About this clone itself: Its antigen is not known.

The source of this sequence is a human donor with non-small cell lung cancer that progressed on radiotherapy plus ipilimumab. Some clones in this sample may be carry-over from other donors' samples. Specimen: peripheral blood, collected from a patient treated with radiotherapy plus ipilimumab. This chain uses TRBV6-5 with TRBJ1-5; D possibly corresponds to TRBD1 (5 bases). CDR3 DNA: TGTGCAGCCGGGACGCAGAATCAGCCCCAGCATTTT. Amino acids: CAAGTQNQPQHF.